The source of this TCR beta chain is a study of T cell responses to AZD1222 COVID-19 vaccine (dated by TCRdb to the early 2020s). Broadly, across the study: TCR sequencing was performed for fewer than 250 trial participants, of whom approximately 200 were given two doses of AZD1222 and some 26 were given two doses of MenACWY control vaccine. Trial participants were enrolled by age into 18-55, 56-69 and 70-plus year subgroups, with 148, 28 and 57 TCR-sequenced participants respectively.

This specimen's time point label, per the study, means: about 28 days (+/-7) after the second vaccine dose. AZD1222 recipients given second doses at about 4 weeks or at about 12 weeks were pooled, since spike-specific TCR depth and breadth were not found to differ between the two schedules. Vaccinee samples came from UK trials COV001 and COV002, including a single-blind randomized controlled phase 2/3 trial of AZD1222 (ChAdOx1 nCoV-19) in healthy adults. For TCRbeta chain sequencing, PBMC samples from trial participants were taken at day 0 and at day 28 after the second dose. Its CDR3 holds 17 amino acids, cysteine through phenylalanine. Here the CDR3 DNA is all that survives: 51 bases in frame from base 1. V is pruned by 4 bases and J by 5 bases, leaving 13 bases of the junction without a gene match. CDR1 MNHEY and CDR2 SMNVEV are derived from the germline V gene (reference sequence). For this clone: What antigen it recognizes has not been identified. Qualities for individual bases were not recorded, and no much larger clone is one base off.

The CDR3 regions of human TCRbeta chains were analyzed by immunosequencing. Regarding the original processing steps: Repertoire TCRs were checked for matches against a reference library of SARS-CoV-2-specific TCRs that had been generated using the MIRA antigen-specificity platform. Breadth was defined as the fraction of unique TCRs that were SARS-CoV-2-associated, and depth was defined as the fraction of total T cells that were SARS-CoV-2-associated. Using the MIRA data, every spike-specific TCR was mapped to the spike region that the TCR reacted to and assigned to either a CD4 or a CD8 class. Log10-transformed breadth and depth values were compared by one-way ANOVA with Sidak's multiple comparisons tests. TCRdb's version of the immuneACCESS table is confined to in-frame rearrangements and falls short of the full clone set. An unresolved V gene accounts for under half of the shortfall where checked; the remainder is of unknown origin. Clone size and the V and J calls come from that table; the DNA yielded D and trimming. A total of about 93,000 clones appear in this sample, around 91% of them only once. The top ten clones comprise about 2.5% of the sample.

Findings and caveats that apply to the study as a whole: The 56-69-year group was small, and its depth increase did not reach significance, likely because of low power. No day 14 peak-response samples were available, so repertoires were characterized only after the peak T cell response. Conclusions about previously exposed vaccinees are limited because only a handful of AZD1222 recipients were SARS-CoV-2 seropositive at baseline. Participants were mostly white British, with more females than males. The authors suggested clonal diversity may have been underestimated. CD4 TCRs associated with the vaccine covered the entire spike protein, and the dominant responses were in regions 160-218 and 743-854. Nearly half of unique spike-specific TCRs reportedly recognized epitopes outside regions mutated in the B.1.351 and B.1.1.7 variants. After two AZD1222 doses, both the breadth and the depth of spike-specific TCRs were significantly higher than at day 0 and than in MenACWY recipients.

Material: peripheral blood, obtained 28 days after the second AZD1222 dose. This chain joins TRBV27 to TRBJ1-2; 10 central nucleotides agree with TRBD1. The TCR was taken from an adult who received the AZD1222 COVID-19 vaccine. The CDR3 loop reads CASSSRTGGLSLYGYTF. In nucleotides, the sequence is TGTGCCAGCAGTTCGCGGACAGGGGGACTTTCCTTGTATGGCTACACCTTC.